The T cell receptor beta chain under discussion was sequenced for a study of vaccination and CD4 T cells after COVID-19 (dated by TCRdb to between 2021 and 2024). Study-wide context: Convalescent patients had a positive SARS-CoV-2 result on nasal swab PCR, and of these patients, about ten had mild disease and one had severe disease. Post-COVID blood samples were collected from convalescent patients a median of approximately 100 days after diagnosis, with a range of roughly 30 to 170 days. In under twelve COVID-19 convalescent patients and a few infection-naive healthy vaccine recipients, researchers compared the spike-specific CD4+ TCR repertoire from before mRNA vaccination with the repertoire from after. Each participant got two doses of either the Pfizer-BioNTech BNT162b2 vaccine (n=8) or the Moderna mRNA-1273 vaccine (n=2). Six males and four females were included in the convalescent cohort, with two Hispanic individuals, seven Caucasians, two Asians and one multiracial person represented. Culture stimuli were overlapping spike peptide pools from SARS-CoV-2 and from the common cold coronaviruses HCoV-NL63, HCoV-OC43 and HCoV-229E. Post-vaccine blood samples were taken a median of approximately 76 days after the second vaccine dose, with a range of about 13 to 250 days. Control cultures used a CEFX viral epitope pool as positive control, an HIV-1 Nef peptide pool as negative control, or no peptide.

CDR1 is given as ENHRY and CDR2 as SYGVKD, both from the germline V gene. Including cysteine and phenylalanine, the CDR3 has 12 amino acids. The sequence is cut down to CDR3 DNA, 36 bases in frame from base 1. What the study reported, not specific to this receptor: The study included relatively few convalescent patients and did not analyze early timepoints after natural infection. In convalescent patients, a median about 84% of post-vaccine SARS-CoV-2-reactive clones were detected only after vaccination, and vaccine-specific priming was suggested by this finding. Of the vaccine-specific clones found in convalescent patients, nearly all (304 of 307) were mono-reactive for SARS-CoV-2 spike instead of being cross-reactive with common cold coronaviruses. An increase in the median number of SARS-CoV-2-reactive clonotypes from 21 after infection to roughly 38 after vaccination was observed, but the change was not found to be significant.

Concerning this clonotype itself: Its antigen remains unidentified. Sequence at one end of the junction differs from germline and may be a read error.

What this sample's treatment or condition label stands for: approximately 11-day PBMC culture with coronavirus spike peptide pools or control peptides (ViraFEST assay). The study used the ViraFEST assay, which expanded antigen-specific T cells with peptide pools and then identified expanded clonotypes by TCR sequencing. Positive SARS-CoV-2 PCR tests in the convalescent patients dated from March to December 2020, before Alpha, Beta and Delta variants emerged in the United States. PBMCs were cultured at under 2.5 million per well in IMDM supplemented with about 5.5% human AB serum and around 9.5 IU/ml IL-2, with roughly 9.5 ug/ml peptide pools added. Half of the culture medium was replaced with fresh IL-2-containing medium on days 3 and 7. Once the cells had been in culture for about 10 days, the EasySep CD4+ T cell isolation kit was used to isolate CD4+ T cells by negative selection. Ficoll-Paque Plus gradient centrifugation was used to isolate PBMCs from whole blood, and the isolated PBMCs were then either used fresh or cryopreserved at -140C. Triplicate wells were generally used for each culture condition.

Receptors were amplified or captured by PCR. TCR sequencing of DNA from cultured CD4+ T cells used the Oncomine TCR Beta short-read assay at the Johns Hopkins FTIC core. Genomic DNA was extracted from the cultured CD4+ T cells with the QIAamp micro DNA kit. Oncomine TCR Beta libraries from cultured CD4+ T cells were pooled using unique dual indexes and sequenced on an Illumina iSeq 100. The paper's processing steps were these. Non-productive sequences were filtered out, and CDR3s that did not start with C, did not end with F or W, or were shorter than 7 amino acids were discarded. The MANAFEST web application identified antigen-specific clonotypes by comparing peptide-stimulated wells against reference wells and other culture wells. An FDR below 0.05, an odds ratio above 5, and a productive frequency above 0.1% in at least two of three replicate wells were required for clones to be considered positive. A clonotype was classed as cross-reactive if the clonotype showed significant expansion both in SARS-CoV-2 spike wells and in at least one common cold coronavirus spike condition. Using R version 3.6.1, CDR3 homology was evaluated through Levenshtein distances (stringdist) along with unrooted phylogenetic trees (ape). Using fastp trimming at Q25 and MiXCR clonotype assembly, TCRdb reanalyzed the public sequencing data and kept in-frame beta chains. Rows matching on CDR3 protein sequence are summarized as one entry with the most common DNA and genes. TCRdb assigned the V and J calls; the authors' analysis was not used. The sample table contains 15,000 or so distinct CDR3 sequences; only one count was recorded for around 55% of them. Roughly 16% of the sample is in the top ten clones.

The rearranged segments are TRBV10-3 and TRBJ2-3, with no confident D gene call. This TCR derives from a human donor who had recovered from COVID-19. The source material was CD4+ T cells from blood, cultured in vitro. For the CDR3, the sequence is CAISGNLDMQYF. Read as DNA, the sequence is TGTGCCATCAGTGGAAACTTGGATATGCAGTATTTT.